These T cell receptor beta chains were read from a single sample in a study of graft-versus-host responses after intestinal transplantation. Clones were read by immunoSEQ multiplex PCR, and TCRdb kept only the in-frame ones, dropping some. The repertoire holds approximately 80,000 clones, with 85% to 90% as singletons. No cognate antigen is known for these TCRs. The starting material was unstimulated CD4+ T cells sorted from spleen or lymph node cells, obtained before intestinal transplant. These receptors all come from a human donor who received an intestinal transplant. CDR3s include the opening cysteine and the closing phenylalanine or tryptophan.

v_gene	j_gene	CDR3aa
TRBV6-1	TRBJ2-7	CASPTSSYEQYF
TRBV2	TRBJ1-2	CASRATGRNYGYTF
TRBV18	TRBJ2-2	CASSPRGGVSNTGELFF
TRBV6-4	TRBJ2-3	CASRAPGTDTQYF
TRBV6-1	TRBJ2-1	CASSETSPRGNEQFF
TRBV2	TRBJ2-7	CASSYRGLRFDEQYF
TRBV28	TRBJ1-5	CASSYLARRDQPQHF
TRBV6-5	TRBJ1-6	CASSYSTGYNSPLHF
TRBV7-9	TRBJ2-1	CASSLPPTSSGRVNEQFF
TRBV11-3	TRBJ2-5	CASSPGQPQETQYF
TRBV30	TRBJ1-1	CAWRDRGTEAFF
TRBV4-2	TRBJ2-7	CASSQDTAGASYEQYF
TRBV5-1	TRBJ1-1	CASSLADRGTEAFF
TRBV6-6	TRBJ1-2	CASSYSGVRGSYGYTF
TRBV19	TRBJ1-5	CASSPRGVNQGKGSQPQHF
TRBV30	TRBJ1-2	CAWSVQEGGNYGYTF
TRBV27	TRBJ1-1	CASGRIEAFF
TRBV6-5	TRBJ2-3	CAVQQGSTDTQYF
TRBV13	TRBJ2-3	CASSFLGGLAGGRDTQYF
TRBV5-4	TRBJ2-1	CASSFNGLAAAGFF
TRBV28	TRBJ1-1	CASSLVQGVAFF
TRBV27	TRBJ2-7	CASRLRQGWHEQYF
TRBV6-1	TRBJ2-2	CASRIGTANTGELFF
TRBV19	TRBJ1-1	CASSRMGRDGSRGEAFF
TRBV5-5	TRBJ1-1	CASSLFVEGWDTEAFF
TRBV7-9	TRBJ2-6	CASTFAGGAGANVLTF
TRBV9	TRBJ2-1	CASSGLAGTYNEQFF